The 17 T cell receptor beta chains in this list originate from one sample, sequenced in a study of Ad26.COV2.S vaccination and SARS-CoV-2 variants. Profiling relied on immunoSEQ multiplex PCR, and the TCRdb table lists in-frame clones only, not all of them. Among about 350,000 clones, about 92% were seen once, and the ten largest hold about 3.8%. This sample comprised peripheral blood, obtained after recovery from COVID-19. Receptors were obtained from a human donor who had recovered from COVID-19.

The V and J genes are TRBV2 and TRBJ2-5; 10 nucleotides line up with TRBD2. The CDR3 is 15 amino acids. Germline V gives CDR1 SNHLY, CDR2 FYNNEI. With 5 bases clipped from V and 1 base from J, the junction kept 4 bases outside the gene matches. CDR3 loop: CASSKPSGGQETQYF. CDR3 in DNA: TGTGCCAGCAGTAAGCCTAGCGGGGGCCAAGAGACCCAGTACTTC.

The chain is built from TRBV12-5 and TRBJ1-2; D call uncertain. Trimming took off 0 bases at V and 2 bases at J, with 10 bases between the two ends. Per germline, CDR1 LGHNT and CDR2 FRNRAP. The CDR3 contains 15 residues. CDR3 nucleotide sequence: TGTGCTAGTGGTTTGGTAGGGAAATCGAACTATGGCTACACCTTC. Protein: CASGLVGKSNYGYTF.

The V gene is TRBV6-1, the J gene TRBJ1-5, with D perhaps matching TRBD1 (5 bases). The germline gives CDR1 MNHNS, CDR2 SASEGT. Trimming pared 1 base from V and 6 bases from J, leaving 22 bases between. The CDR3 sequence is 18 residues long. CDR3 nucleotide sequence: TGTGCCAGCAGTGAAGGGGCCCCGGGACCCCCGTCGCGTCAGCCCCAGCATTTT. It specifies CASSEGAPGPPSRQPQHF.

The gene calls are TRBV9 and TRBJ2-7; possible D gene TRBD2, 6 bases. This CDR3 comprises 15 residues. CDR1 is SGDLS and CDR2 is YYNGEE in the germline V gene. V was trimmed by 0 bases and J by 3 bases, leaving 13 bases between them. CDR3 bases: TGTGCCAGCAGCGTAGAGGCAGGGACTTTCTACGAGCAGTACTTC. Translating gives CASSVEAGTFYEQYF.

The chain has TRBV5-1 and TRBJ2-3, with D uncertain. Germline V CDR1 and CDR2: SGHRS, YFSETQ. V lost 6 bases, J lost 6 bases, and 14 bases lay in between. There are 13 residues in the CDR3. The CDR3 protein is CASNPAIRDTQYF. In nucleotides, the CDR3 is TGCGCCAGCAATCCGGCCATTAGGGATACGCAGTATTTT.

The rearrangement joins TRBV15 to TRBJ2-3; the match to TRBD2 covers 10 bases. The CDR3 totals 16 residues. CDR1 and CDR2 from the germline V gene are LNHNV and YYDKDF (reference sequence). Trimming took 1 base from V and 2 from J; bases not matched to a gene: 3. This CDR3 is CATSRAGLANTDTQYF. In DNA form, the CDR3 reads TGTGCCACCAGCAGAGCGGGACTAGCGAACACAGATACGCAGTATTTT.

The chain uses TRBV10-3 and TRBJ2-7, with D tentatively TRBD1 (6 bases). V lost 4 bases and J 2 bases, leaving 9 bases between the germline ends. Germline-derived CDR1 and CDR2 are ENHRY and SYGVKD. There are 13 residues in the CDR3. The CDR3 DNA reads as TGTGCCATCAGTGTCGGACAGACCTACGAGCAGTACTTC. It encodes CAISVGQTYEQYF.

The V and J genes are TRBV5-5 and TRBJ2-3; a possible D gene is TRBD1 (6 bases). The CDR3 sequence is 14 residues long. From germline, CDR1 is SGHKS and CDR2 YYEKEE (reference sequence). Trimming took off 2 bases at V and 4 bases at J, with 11 bases between the two ends. The CDR3 here is CASSFQQGPDTQYF. The CDR3 DNA reads TGTGCCAGCAGCTTTCAACAGGGTCCAGATACGCAGTATTTT.

The rearrangement links TRBV19 to TRBJ2-7; D is unclear. Trimming stripped 1 base from V and 3 bases from J, with 13 bases between. The CDR3 covers 15 residues. The germline gives CDR1 LNHDA, CDR2 SQIVND (reference sequence). CDR3 residues: CASSIVSNPRYEQYF. The CDR3 DNA sequence: TGTGCCAGTAGTATAGTGTCCAACCCGCGCTACGAGCAGTACTTC.

This clone was recorded once. V gene TRBV10-3 combines with J gene TRBJ1-2, with a possible D match to TRBD1 (6 bases). The CDR3 extends over 17 amino acids. The germline CDR1 and CDR2 sequences are ENHRY and SYGVKD. V was pared by 8 bases and J by 6 bases, with 28 bases between. CDR3 in amino acids: CAIPRGTGFEGHHGYTF. CDR3 DNA sequence: TGTGCCATCCCGAGGGGAACAGGGTTTGAGGGGCATCATGGCTACACCTTC.

The chain is built from TRBV27 and TRBJ2-3; D tentatively fits TRBD1 or TRBD2 (5 bases each). Between the trimmed V and J ends, which lost 6 bases and 5 bases, there was a span of 18 bases. This CDR3 has 15 amino acids. Germline values: CDR1 MNHEY, CDR2 SMNVEV (reference sequence). The CDR3 reads CASSWDGTHRDTQYF. The CDR3 DNA sequence: TGTGCCAGCAGCTGGGACGGGACGCATCGAGATACGCAGTATTTT.

The chain couples TRBV10-3 to TRBJ2-7; D remains unclear. Germline loops: CDR1 ENHRY, CDR2 SYGVKD. The CDR3 spans 12 residues. V was shortened by 0 bases and J by 6 bases, with 6 bases between the two germline ends. The CDR3 protein is CAISESRTEQYF. CDR3 nucleotides: TGTGCCATCAGTGAGTCGAGGACCGAGCAGTACTTC.

The genes are TRBV19 and TRBJ1-5; D is uncertain. The germline V gene has CDR1 LNHDA and CDR2 SQIVND (reference sequence). V dropped 0 bases and J dropped 5 bases, with 11 bases sitting between them. The length of the CDR3 is 15 residues. Here the CDR3 DNA reads TGTGCCAGTAGTATAGATCCAGACATCTATCAGCCCCAGCATTTT. Residues: CASSIDPDIYQPQHF.

The sample holds one count of this clone. V is TRBV4-1 and J is TRBJ2-5, with D uncertain. This CDR3 comprises 13 residues. Trimming removed 1 base at V and 4 bases at J, with 7 bases between. Germline CDR1 MGHRA, CDR2 YSYEKL. The CDR3 nucleotides are TGCGCCAGCAGCCAAGCTTTATTAGAGACCCAGTACTTC. Encoded protein: CASSQALLETQYF.

V is TRBV2 and J is TRBJ1-4; D perhaps matches TRBD1 (5 bases). The V end lost 7 bases, the J end lost 0 bases, and 12 bases lay between the germline ends. The CDR3 loop spans 15 amino acids. Per germline, CDR1 SNHLY and CDR2 FYNNEI. CDR3 bases: TGTGCCAGCACCCCGCGGGGGGCAACTAATGAAAAACTGTTTTTT. This translates into CASTPRGATNEKLFF.

V and J are TRBV5-6 and TRBJ1-1; TRBD1 is a possible D gene (6 bases). This CDR3 is 15 amino acids long. The ends were cut back, 6 bases at V and 1 base at J, with 16 bases in the middle. CDR1 SGHDT and CDR2 YYEEEE come from the germline V gene. This chain's CDR3 is CASNLQGEKNTEAFF. CDR3 DNA sequence: TGTGCCAGCAACTTACAGGGAGAAAAGAACACTGAAGCTTTCTTT.

V is TRBV5-1 and J is TRBJ1-1; 9 bases fit TRBD1. The CDR3 has 16 amino acids. Germline trimming cut 4 bases from V and 1 base from J; bases unmatched to any gene: 8. In germline, CDR1 is SGHRS, CDR2 YFSETQ. CDR3 bases: TGCGCCAGCAGCCCCTTGACAGGGGGTTCGAACACTGAAGCTTTCTTT. Its translation: CASSPLTGGSNTEAFF.